This T cell receptor (beta chain) was retrieved from a study of shared clonotypes between healthy human individuals. At the level of the study: Three plates were used per donor for CD4 naive, three for CD4 memory, two for CD8 naive and one for CD8 memory.

Researchers partitioned CD4+ cells into CD45RA+ naive and CD45RA-negative memory subsets. Germline CDR1 and CDR2: SGHDT and YYEEEE. The V end lost 0 bases, the J end lost 3 bases, and 9 bases lay between the germline ends. The CDR3 contains 14 residues. The protocol was immunoSEQ multiplex PCR, while the TCRdb copy is restricted to in-frame clones and leaves out a portion. Of roughly 2 million clones listed, about 95% are singletons. This clone was seen more than once but under ten times. This receptor was taken from a man aged 18 to 30 in good health. The sample taken for sequencing was naive CD4+ T cells sorted from blood. Subset indicated: CD45RA+ positively selected. This chain joins TRBV5-6 and TRBJ2-5; TRBD1 might be the D (6 bases). The chain's CDR3 is CASSLGPGEETQYF. DNA of the CDR3: TGTGCCAGCAGCTTGGGCCCAGGGGAAGAGACCCAGTACTTC.